This T cell receptor (beta chain) emerged from a study of cytomegalovirus exposure and HLA in healthy donors. Study outcomes and limitations: Later analysis suggested links between common viral pathogens and several top significant clusters. Specificity of a few CMV-associated chains for CMV antigens was verified in vitro. A later analysis linked a missense DCLRE1C variant to TCR beta V- and J-gene trimming.

On this clone: What it binds is unknown.

V lost 6 bases, J lost 3 bases, and 20 bases lay in between. This CDR3 is built from 16 residues. Germline V gene data show CDR1 as ENHRY and CDR2 as SYGVKD. The PCR had 60 Vbeta and 13 Jbeta primers. Produced via immunoSEQ multiplex PCR; TCRdb's table is partial and in-frame only. Of some 150,000 clones in the sample, over 80% were seen once. The gene calls are TRBV10-3 and TRBJ1-1; unclear D gene. This clonotype was obtained from a woman aged 18-29 years in good health and CMV-seronegative. Sequencing was carried out using PBMCs. CDR3 residues: CAISDHRTTLDTEAFF. Written as DNA, the CDR3 is TGTGCCATCAGCGATCACCGTACTACCCTCGACACTGAAGCTTTCTTT.